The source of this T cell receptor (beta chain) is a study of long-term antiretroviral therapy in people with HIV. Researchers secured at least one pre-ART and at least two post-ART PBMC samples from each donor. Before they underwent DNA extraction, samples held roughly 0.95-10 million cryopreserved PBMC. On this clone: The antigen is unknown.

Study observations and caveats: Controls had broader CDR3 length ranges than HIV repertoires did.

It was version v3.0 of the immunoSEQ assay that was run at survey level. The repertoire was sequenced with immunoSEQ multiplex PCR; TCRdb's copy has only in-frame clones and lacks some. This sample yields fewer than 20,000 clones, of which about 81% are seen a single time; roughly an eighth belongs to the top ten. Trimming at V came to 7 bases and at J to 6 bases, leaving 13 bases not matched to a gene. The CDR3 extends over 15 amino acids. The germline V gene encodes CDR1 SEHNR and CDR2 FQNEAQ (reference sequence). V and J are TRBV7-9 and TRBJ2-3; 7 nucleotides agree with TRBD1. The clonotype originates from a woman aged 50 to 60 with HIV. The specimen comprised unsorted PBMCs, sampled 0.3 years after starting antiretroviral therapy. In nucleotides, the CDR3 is TGTGCCAGCACTGGTCTGAACAGGGGTCCCGATACGCAGTATTTT. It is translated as CASTGLNRGPDTQYF.